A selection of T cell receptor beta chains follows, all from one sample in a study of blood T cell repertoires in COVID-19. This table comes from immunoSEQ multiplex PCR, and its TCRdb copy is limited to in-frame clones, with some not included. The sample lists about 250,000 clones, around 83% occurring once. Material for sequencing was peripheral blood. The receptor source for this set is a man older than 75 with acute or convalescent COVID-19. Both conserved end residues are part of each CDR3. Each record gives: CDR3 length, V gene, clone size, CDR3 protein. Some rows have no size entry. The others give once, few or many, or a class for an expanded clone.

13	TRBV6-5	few	CASSREQGTGYTF
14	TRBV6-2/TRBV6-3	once	CASSRSPGNQPQHF
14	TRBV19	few	CASSTTGGNQPQHF
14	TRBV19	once	CASKVELAGNTIYF
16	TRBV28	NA	CASSITGRSSGNTIYF
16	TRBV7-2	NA	CASSLTSGVGANVLTF
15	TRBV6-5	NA	CASSYQQGVNQPQHF
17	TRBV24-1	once	CATSDLTGSTSTDTQYF
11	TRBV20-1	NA	CSAYLTGELFF
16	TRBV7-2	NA	CASSSQGQGSGQPQHF